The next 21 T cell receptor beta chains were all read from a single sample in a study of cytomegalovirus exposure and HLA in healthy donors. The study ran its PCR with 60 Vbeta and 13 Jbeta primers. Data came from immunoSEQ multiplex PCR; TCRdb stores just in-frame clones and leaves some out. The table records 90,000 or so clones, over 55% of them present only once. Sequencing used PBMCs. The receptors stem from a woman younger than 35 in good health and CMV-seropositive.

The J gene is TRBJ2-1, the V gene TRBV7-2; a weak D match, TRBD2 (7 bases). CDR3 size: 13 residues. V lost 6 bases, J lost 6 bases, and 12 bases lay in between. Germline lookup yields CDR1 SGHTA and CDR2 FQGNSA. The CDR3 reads CASRGGGGNEQFF. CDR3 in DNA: TGTGCCAGCAGGGGAGGGGGGGGCAATGAGCAGTTCTTC.

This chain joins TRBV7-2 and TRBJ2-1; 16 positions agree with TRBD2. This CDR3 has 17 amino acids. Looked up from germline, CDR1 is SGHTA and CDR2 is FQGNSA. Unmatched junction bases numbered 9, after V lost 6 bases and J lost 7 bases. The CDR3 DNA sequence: TGTGCCAGCAGTCCACCGGGACTAGCGGGGGGGCTTAATGAGCAGTTCTTC. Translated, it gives CASSPPGLAGGLNEQFF.

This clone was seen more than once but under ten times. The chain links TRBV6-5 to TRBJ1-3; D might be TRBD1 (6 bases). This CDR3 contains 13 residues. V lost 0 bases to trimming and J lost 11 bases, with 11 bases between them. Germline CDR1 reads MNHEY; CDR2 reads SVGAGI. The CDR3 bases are TGTGCCAGCAGTTACTCTCGGGCAGGGGCCATATATTTT. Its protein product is CASSYSRAGAIYF.

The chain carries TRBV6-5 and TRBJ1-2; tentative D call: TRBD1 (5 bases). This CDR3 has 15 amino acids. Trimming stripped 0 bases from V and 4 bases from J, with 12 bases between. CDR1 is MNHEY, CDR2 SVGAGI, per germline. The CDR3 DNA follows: TGTGCCAGCAGTTACTCGAGGGACGGGAGCTATGGCTACACCTTC. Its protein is CASSYSRDGSYGYTF.

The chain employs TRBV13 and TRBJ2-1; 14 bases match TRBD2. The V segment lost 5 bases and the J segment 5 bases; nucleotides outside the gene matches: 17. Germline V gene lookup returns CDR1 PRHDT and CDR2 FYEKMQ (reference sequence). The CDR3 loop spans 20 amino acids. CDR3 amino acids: CASSPRTGTSGSFRDNEQFF. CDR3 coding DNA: TGTGCCAGCAGCCCTCGGACCGGGACTAGCGGGAGTTTTAGGGACAATGAGCAGTTCTTC.

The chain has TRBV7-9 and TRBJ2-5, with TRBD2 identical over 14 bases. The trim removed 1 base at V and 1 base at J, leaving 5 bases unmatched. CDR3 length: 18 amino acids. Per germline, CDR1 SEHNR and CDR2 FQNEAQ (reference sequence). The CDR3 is CASSLGTSGRHSQETQYF. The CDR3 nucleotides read TGTGCCAGCAGCTTAGGGACTAGCGGGAGGCACTCCCAAGAGACCCAGTACTTC.

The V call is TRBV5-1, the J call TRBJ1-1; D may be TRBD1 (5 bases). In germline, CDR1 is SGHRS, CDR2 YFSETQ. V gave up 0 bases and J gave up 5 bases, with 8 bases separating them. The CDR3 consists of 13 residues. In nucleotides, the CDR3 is TGCGCCAGCAGCTTGGCAGGGCAAACTGAAGCTTTCTTT. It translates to CASSLAGQTEAFF.

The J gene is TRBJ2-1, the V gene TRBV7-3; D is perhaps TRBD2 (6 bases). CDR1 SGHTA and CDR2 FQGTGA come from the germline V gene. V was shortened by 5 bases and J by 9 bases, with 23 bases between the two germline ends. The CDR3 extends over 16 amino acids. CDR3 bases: TGTGCCAGCAGCCCAAGGCGGGACTCTCTAGGCAGTGAGCAGTTCTTC. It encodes CASSPRRDSLGSEQFF. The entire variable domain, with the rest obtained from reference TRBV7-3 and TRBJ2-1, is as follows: GAGVSQTPSNKVTEKGKYVELRCDPISGHTALYWYRQSLGQGPEFLIYFQGTGAADDSGLPNDRFFAVRPEGSVSTLKIQRTERGDSAVYLCASSPRRDSLGSEQFFGPGTRLTVL.

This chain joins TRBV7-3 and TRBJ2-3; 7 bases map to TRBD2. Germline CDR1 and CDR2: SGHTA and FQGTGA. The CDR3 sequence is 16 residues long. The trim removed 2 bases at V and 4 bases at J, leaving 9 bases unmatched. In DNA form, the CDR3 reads TGTGCCAGCAGCTTATATGGCGGGAGTGCGTCAGATACGCAGTATTTT. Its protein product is CASSLYGGSASDTQYF.

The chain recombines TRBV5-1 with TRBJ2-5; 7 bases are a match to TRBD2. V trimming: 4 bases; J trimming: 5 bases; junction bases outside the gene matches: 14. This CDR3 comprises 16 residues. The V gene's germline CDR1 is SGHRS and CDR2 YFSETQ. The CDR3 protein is CASSRQTSKSGETQYF. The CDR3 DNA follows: TGCGCCAGCAGCCGACAGACTAGCAAGAGCGGGGAGACCCAGTACTTC.

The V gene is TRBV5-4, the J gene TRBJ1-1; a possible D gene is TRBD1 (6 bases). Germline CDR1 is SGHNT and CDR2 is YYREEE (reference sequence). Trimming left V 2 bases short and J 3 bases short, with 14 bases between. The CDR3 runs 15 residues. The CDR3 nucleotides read TGTGCCAGCAGCTTAGGGGGGGTACTCGACACTGAAGCTTTCTTT. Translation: CASSLGGVLDTEAFF.

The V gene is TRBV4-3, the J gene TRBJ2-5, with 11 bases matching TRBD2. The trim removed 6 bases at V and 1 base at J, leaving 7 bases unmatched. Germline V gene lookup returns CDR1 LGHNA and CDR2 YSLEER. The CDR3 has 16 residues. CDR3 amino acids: CASRKTSGDLQETQYF. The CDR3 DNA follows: TGCGCCAGCAGAAAGACTAGCGGGGACCTCCAAGAGACCCAGTACTTC.

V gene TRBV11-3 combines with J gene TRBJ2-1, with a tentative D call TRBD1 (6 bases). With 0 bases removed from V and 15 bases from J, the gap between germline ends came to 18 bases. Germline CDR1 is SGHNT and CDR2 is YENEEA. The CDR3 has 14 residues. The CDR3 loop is CASSLEGDIKTRFF. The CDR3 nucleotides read TGTGCCAGCAGCTTAGAGGGGGACATAAAAACGCGGTTCTTC.

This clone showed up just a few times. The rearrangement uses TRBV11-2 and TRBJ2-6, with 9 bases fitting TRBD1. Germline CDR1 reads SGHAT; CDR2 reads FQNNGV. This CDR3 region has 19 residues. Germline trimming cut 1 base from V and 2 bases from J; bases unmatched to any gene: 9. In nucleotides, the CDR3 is TGTGCCAGCAGCTTAGTTCCTACGGGACAGGGTGCTGGGGCCAACGTCCTGACTTTC. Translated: CASSLVPTGQGAGANVLTF.

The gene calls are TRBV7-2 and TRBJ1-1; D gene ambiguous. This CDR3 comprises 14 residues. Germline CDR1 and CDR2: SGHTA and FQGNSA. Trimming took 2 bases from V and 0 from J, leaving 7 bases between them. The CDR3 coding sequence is TGTGCCAGCAGCTTAAACCTAATGAACACTGAAGCTTTCTTT. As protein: CASSLNLMNTEAFF. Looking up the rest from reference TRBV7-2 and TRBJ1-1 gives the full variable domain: GAGVSQSPSNKVTEKGKDVELRCDPISGHTALYWYRQSLGQGLEFLIYFQGNSAPDKSGLPSDRFSAERTGGSVSTLTIQRTQQEDSAVYLCASSLNLMNTEAFFGQGTRLTVV.

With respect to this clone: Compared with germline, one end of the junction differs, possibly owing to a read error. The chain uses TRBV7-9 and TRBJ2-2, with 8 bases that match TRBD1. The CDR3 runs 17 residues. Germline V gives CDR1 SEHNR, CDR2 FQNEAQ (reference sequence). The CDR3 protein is CSSSFDRGPLNTGELFF. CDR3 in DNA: TGTTCCAGCAGCTTTGACAGGGGCCCACTTAACACCGGGGAGCTGTTTTTT.

This CDR3 is CASSLDGGISYEQYF. The CDR3 bases are TGTGCCAGCAGCCTTGACGGGGGAATTTCCTACGAGCAGTACTTC. V and J are TRBV9 and TRBJ2-7; D might be TRBD2 (6 bases). The CDR3 has 15 residues. Germline V gene data show CDR1 as SGDLS and CDR2 as YYNGEE. With 4 bases removed from V and 1 base from J, the gap between germline ends came to 15 bases.

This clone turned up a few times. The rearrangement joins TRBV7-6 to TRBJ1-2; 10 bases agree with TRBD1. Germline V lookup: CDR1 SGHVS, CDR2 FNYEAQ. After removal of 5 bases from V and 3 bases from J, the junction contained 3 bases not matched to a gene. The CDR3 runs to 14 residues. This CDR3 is CASSPGQGHYGYTF. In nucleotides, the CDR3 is TGTGCCAGCAGCCCGGGACAGGGGCACTATGGCTACACCTTC.

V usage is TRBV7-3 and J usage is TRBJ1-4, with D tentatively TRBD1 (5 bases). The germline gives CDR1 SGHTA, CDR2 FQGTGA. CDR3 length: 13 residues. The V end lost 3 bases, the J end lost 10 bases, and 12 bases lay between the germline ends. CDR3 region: CASSLLGGGKLFF. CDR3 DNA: TGTGCCAGCAGCTTGCTTGGGGGGGGAAAACTGTTTTTT.

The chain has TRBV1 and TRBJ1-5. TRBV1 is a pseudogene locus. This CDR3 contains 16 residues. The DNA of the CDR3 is TGCACCAGCAGCCAAGATTCGGGGGGAGGGAATCAGCCCCAGCATTTT. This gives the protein CTSSQDSGGGNQPQHF.

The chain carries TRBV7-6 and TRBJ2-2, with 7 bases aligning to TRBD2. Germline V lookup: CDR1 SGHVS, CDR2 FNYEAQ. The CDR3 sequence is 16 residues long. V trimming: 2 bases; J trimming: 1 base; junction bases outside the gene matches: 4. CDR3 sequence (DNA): TGTGCCAGCAGCTTAACGGGAGGCTTGAACACCGGGGAGCTGTTTTTT. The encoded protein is CASSLTGGLNTGELFF.